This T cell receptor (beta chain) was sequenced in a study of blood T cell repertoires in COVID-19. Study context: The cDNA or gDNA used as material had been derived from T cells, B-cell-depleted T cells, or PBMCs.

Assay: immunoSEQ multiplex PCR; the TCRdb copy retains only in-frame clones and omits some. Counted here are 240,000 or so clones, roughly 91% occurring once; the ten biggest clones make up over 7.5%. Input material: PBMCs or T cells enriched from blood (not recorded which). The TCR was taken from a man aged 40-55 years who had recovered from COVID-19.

This CDR3 is CASSDSSHLSYEQYF. The CDR3 DNA reads TGTGCCAGCAGCGACAGCTCACACCTCTCCTACGAGCAGTACTTC. This chain links TRBV2 with TRBJ2-7; possibly TRBD1 for D (5 bases). CDR3 size: 15 residues. Trimming shortened V by 6 bases and J by 0 bases, and 15 bases separated the two germline ends. Germline values: CDR1 SNHLY, CDR2 FYNNEI.